These 19 T cell receptor beta chains share one sample of origin, sequenced in a study of cytomegalovirus exposure and HLA in healthy donors. The PCR was carried out with 60 Vbeta primers and 13 Jbeta primers. Data came from immunoSEQ multiplex PCR; TCRdb stores just in-frame clones and leaves some out. The sample has roughly 240,000 clones, 82% seen once. The sequencing sample was made of PBMCs. The receptors here all came from a woman between 40 and 50 years old in good health and CMV-seropositive.

The chain uses TRBV30 and TRBJ2-1; 7 bases align to TRBD1. Germline trimming cut 1 base from V and 7 bases from J; bases unmatched to any gene: 13. CDR1 GTSNPN and CDR2 SVGIG come from the germline V gene (reference sequence). The CDR3 runs 16 residues. As DNA, the CDR3 is TGTGCCTGGAGTGGGGTCAGGGGGTGGAAGGGGAATGAGCAGTTCTTC. Protein sequence: CAWSGVRGWKGNEQFF.

The chain couples TRBV7-9 to TRBJ2-5; 8 nucleotides match TRBD2. CDR1 is SEHNR and CDR2 is FQNEAQ in the germline V gene (reference sequence). J gave up 3 bases and V 7 bases, and 4 bases lay outside the gene matches. This CDR3 has 13 residues. CDR3 in amino acids: CASKYGREETQYF. DNA of the CDR3: TGTGCCAGCAAGTACGGGAGGGAAGAGACCCAGTACTTC.

This rearrangement joins TRBV2 to TRBJ1-6; 9 nucleotides match TRBD1. The CDR3 loop spans 14 amino acids. In germline, CDR1 is SNHLY, CDR2 FYNNEI. J lost 5 bases, V lost 6 bases, and 2 bases had no gene match. The CDR3 DNA reads as TGTGCCAGCAGGAGGACAGGGGATAATTCACCCCTCCACTTT. It encodes CASRRTGDNSPLHF.

This chain uses TRBV11-3 with TRBJ2-1; TRBD2 matches at 11 bases. This CDR3 is built from 15 residues. V was pared by 6 bases and J by 7 bases, with 8 bases of the junction left unmatched. The germline V gene has CDR1 SGHNT and CDR2 YENEEA. The CDR3 sequence: CASSLWRLAGNEQFF. The CDR3, as DNA: TGTGCCAGCAGTTTGTGGAGACTAGCGGGGAATGAGCAGTTCTTC.

V gene TRBV29-1 combines with J gene TRBJ2-3, with D possibly TRBD1 on 6 matching bases. The CDR3 contains 11 residues. V lost 7 bases and J lost 13, with 18 bases in between. Germline V gene data show CDR1 as SQVTM and CDR2 as ANQGSEA. For the CDR3, the DNA is TGCAGCGCAGGAAACAGGGCGGCCGAGTATTTT. Translating gives CSAGNRAAEYF.

V usage is TRBV4-1 and J usage is TRBJ2-3, with a possible D match to TRBD2 (6 bases). The CDR3 totals 17 residues. CDR1 is MGHRA, CDR2 YSYEKL, per germline. Trimming removed 1 base from V and 5 bases from J, with 19 bases in between. The DNA of the CDR3 is TGCGCCAGCAGCCAAGCGGACGCGGGGCGACCAGGAGATACGCAGTATTTT. This sequence encodes CASSQADAGRPGDTQYF.

This rearrangement joins TRBV7-8 to TRBJ2-7, with D possibly matching TRBD2 (6 bases). Per the germline V gene, CDR1 is SGHVS and CDR2 is FQNEAQ. This CDR3 is built from 15 residues. Trimming took off 4 bases at V and 4 bases at J, with 17 bases between the two ends. The CDR3 loop is CASSSYGGLKYEQYF. The CDR3 DNA follows: TGTGCCAGCAGCTCGTACGGGGGATTGAAGTACGAGCAGTACTTC.

V gene TRBV7-2 combines with J gene TRBJ2-7, with a weak D call TRBD1 (6 bases). Trimming removed 3 bases at V and 0 bases at J, with 9 bases between. CDR1 and CDR2 from the germline V gene are SGHTA and FQGNSA. CDR3 length: 14 amino acids. The CDR3 is CASSFDRSSYEQYF. The DNA for the CDR3 is TGTGCCAGCAGCTTTGACAGGAGCTCCTACGAGCAGTACTTC.

Concerning this clone: Its ends do not fully match the called genes, so a read error is possible. The DNA for the CDR3 is TGTGCCTGGAGTCCCCGACAGGGCCCATGTAATTTT. This translates into CAWSPRQGPCNF. This chain links TRBV30 with TRBJ1-6; 7 bases match TRBD1. The CDR3 length is 12 residues. Germline V gene sequence: CDR1 GTSNPN, CDR2 SVGIG (reference sequence).

V is TRBV28 and J is TRBJ2-3; 13 bases are a match to TRBD2. J gave up 4 bases and V 6 bases, and 7 bases lay outside the gene matches. The CDR3 length is 16 residues. Germline V gene lookup returns CDR1 MDHEN and CDR2 SYDVKM. The CDR3 DNA reads TGTGCCAGCAGGTGGGGACTAGCGGGGAGGGCAGATACGCAGTATTTT. Translating it yields CASRWGLAGRADTQYF.

V gene TRBV7-9 combines with J gene TRBJ1-2; 7 bases agree with TRBD1. Germline trimming cut 4 bases from V and 1 base from J; bases unmatched to any gene: 12. The CDR3 covers 17 residues. Germline V gene data show CDR1 as SEHNR and CDR2 as FQNEAQ (reference sequence). CDR3 in DNA: TGTGCCAGCAGCTCATTAGGGGACAGCGTTTATAACTATGGCTACACCTTC. It yields the protein CASSSLGDSVYNYGYTF.

The chain is built from TRBV7-2 and TRBJ1-4, with D uncertain. CDR3 size: 13 residues. Germline values: CDR1 SGHTA, CDR2 FQGNSA. Trimming left V 1 base short and J 5 bases short, with 5 bases between. CDR3: CASSLVANEKLFF. CDR3 coding DNA: TGTGCCAGCAGCTTAGTGGCAAATGAAAAACTGTTTTTT.

The rearrangement uses TRBV27 and TRBJ1-1; no definite D call. This CDR3 is 13 amino acids long. Germline V gene lookup returns CDR1 MNHEY and CDR2 SMNVEV (reference sequence). Between the trimmed V and J ends, which lost 5 bases and 0 bases, there was a span of 7 bases. As DNA, the CDR3 is TGTGCCAGCAGTACGACTCTGAACACTGAAGCTTTCTTT. Translated: CASSTTLNTEAFF.

CDR3 sequence (DNA): TGTGCCAGTAGTCCCAATAGCCCGGGACTAGCGGCAGTCCAGGTTACGCAGTATTTT. Translation: CASSPNSPGLAAVQVTQYF. The chain uses TRBV19 and TRBJ2-3; 11 bases match TRBD2. V gave up 5 bases and J gave up 8 bases; unmatched junction bases: 21. The germline V gene has CDR1 LNHDA and CDR2 SQIVND (reference sequence). This CDR3 has 19 residues.

The chain recombines TRBV6-1 with TRBJ2-3; tentatively, D is TRBD2 (6 bases). Trimming shortened V by 2 bases and J by 7 bases, and 13 bases separated the two germline ends. The CDR3 length is 14 residues. Germline CDR1 MNHNS, CDR2 SASEGT. The CDR3 loop reads CASSEKFGGNTQYF. CDR3 bases: TGTGCCAGCAGTGAAAAGTTCGGGGGTAATACGCAGTATTTT.

The chain joins TRBV9 to TRBJ2-5, with a tentative D call TRBD2 (6 bases). Trimming pared 1 base from V and 5 bases from J, leaving 24 bases between. This CDR3 comprises 18 residues. Per the germline V gene, CDR1 is SGDLS and CDR2 is YYNGEE. The CDR3 protein is CASSVSTTEDRSGETQYF. DNA of the CDR3: TGTGCCAGCAGCGTATCGACGACTGAAGACCGAAGCGGGGAGACCCAGTACTTC.

The chain uses TRBV6-5 and TRBJ2-5, with D perhaps matching TRBD1 (6 bases). Germline values: CDR1 MNHEY, CDR2 SVGAGI. The V gene lost 2 bases and the J gene lost 7 bases, with 17 bases spanning the gap. The CDR3 is 15 residues long. The CDR3 spells CASSYTYRDLGTQYF. Written as DNA, the CDR3 is TGTGCCAGCAGTTACACGTACAGGGACCTAGGGACCCAGTACTTC.

The chain carries TRBV5-1 and TRBJ2-5, with 7 bases that match TRBD2. Trimming took 2 bases from V and 4 from J; bases not matched to a gene: 8. This CDR3 region has 15 residues. Germline V lookup: CDR1 SGHRS, CDR2 YFSETQ. In nucleotides, the CDR3 is TGCGCCAGCAGCTTAACGGCGGGGAGGGGAGAGACCCAGTACTTC. The encoded protein is CASSLTAGRGETQYF.

The chain carries TRBV4-2 and TRBJ2-7; a possible D gene is TRBD1 (6 bases). The CDR3 length is 13 residues. The V and J ends lost 0 bases and 6 bases respectively, with 9 bases between them. CDR1 is LGHNA, CDR2 YNFKEQ, per germline. CDR3 in amino acids: CASSQDNRVEQYF. The CDR3 DNA follows: TGTGCCAGCAGCCAAGACAACAGGGTCGAGCAGTACTTC.